Sequencing of this TCR beta chain was carried out in a study of T-cell reconstitution after alpha-beta-depleted transplantation in children. V shed 6 bases and J shed 5 bases, with 8 bases lying between them. The CDR3 has 11 residues. During its preparation, the TCRbeta library received unique molecular identifiers. MiXCR, run by TCRdb on the PCR reads, gives a single entry per CDR3 protein. The sample contains about 460,000 distinct CDR3 sequences, approximately 13% of which appear only once. Here the sequenced sample was PBMCs from the stem cell graft donor, taken from the stem cell graft. The V and J genes are TRBV12-3 or TRBV12-4 and TRBJ2-7, with D possibly being TRBD2 (6 bases). This TCR derives from a human donor who donated a stem cell graft to a child with combined immunodeficiency. CDR3 loop: CASSSGDEQYF. CDR3 nucleotides: TGTGCCAGCAGCTCGGGGGACGAGCAGTACTTC.